This T cell receptor (beta chain) was sequenced during a study of vaccination and CD4 T cells after COVID-19. At the level of the study: The study collected post-vaccine samples a median about 73 days after dose two, with a range of 14 to 241.

Points from the study as a whole: Vaccine-specific clones in convalescent patients were spike mono-reactive in 304 of 307 cases.

Treatment given: roughly 10-day PBMC culture with coronavirus spike peptide pools or control peptides (ViraFEST assay). The assay that was used to sequence DNA from cultured CD4+ T cells was the Oncomine TCR Beta short-read assay. TCRdb analysed the PCR reads with MiXCR anew, one entry per CDR3 protein. The sample shows 20,000 to 25,000 distinct CDR3 sequences, around 40% of them seen only once. Between the trimmed V and J ends, which lost 2 bases and 4 bases, there was a span of 11 bases. The CDR3 sequence is 15 residues long. Germline V gene data show CDR1 as KGHDR and CDR2 as SFDVKD. On this clonotype: Antigen specificity is unknown.

The chain carries TRBV24-1 and TRBJ2-1; D possibly corresponds to TRBD2 (5 bases). The sequenced sample was CD4+ T cells from blood, cultured in vitro, obtained before SARS-CoV-2 vaccination. The source of this sequence is a human donor who had recovered from COVID-19. CDR3 nucleotide sequence: TGTGCCACCAGTGATTCCATTCGGGGTTACAATGAGCAGTTCTTC. This codes for CATSDSIRGYNEQFF.